This T cell receptor (beta chain) was sequenced in a study of T cell repertoires in cytomegalovirus infection. Study-wide points: The ex vivo response was dominated by HLA-C-restricted CMV-specific TCR beta clonotypes.

Trimming cost V 4 bases and J 3 bases, with 9 bases left between them. The CDR3 covers 13 residues. Germline CDR1 SQVTM, CDR2 ANQGSEA. Using its own MiXCR run on the reads, TCRdb lists one record per CDR3 protein. The table includes under 250,000 distinct CDR3 sequences, 12% detected once. This clonotype occurred a few times. The antigen remains undetermined. V is TRBV29-1 and J is TRBJ1-4; D ambiguous. Specimen: PBMCs. The clonotype originates from a human donor in good health (CMV status not recorded). Some clones in this sample may be carry-over from other donors' samples. In DNA, the CDR3 is TGCAGCGTTGTGGGGTCTCCTAATGAAAAACTGTTTTTT. Amino acid sequence: CSVVGSPNEKLFF.